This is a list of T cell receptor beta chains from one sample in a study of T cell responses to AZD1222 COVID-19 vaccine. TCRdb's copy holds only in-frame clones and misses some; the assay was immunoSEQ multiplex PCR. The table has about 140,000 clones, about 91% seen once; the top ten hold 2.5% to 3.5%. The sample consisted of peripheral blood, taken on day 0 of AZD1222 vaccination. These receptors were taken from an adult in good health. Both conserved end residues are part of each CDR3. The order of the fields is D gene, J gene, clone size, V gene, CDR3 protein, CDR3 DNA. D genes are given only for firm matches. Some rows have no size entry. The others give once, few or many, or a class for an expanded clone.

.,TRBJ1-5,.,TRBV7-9,CASSLEGDQPQHF,TGTGCCAGCAGCTTAGAGGGGGATCAGCCCCAGCATTTT
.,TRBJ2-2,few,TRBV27,CASSWGRETGELFF,TGTGCCAGCAGTTGGGGGCGGGAAACCGGGGAGCTGTTTTTT
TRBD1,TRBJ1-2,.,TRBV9,CASSPGTGDGFYGYTF,TGTGCCAGCAGCCCCGGAACAGGGGACGGCTTCTATGGCTACACCTTC
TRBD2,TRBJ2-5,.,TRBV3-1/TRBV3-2,CASSRFLAGVGETQYF,TGTGCCAGCAGCCGATTCCTAGCGGGAGTAGGGGAGACCCAGTACTTC
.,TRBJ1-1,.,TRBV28,CASSNDPRGFTNTEAFF,TGTGCCAGCAGTAACGACCCCCGGGGGTTTACGAACACTGAAGCTTTCTTT
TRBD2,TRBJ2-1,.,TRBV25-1,CASSETLAGSSYNEQFF,TGTGCCAGCAGTGAAACGCTAGCGGGGAGCTCCTACAATGAGCAGTTCTTC
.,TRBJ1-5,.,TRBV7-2,CASSLEGRGPQHF,TGTGCCAGCAGCCTGGAGGGGCGTGGGCCCCAGCATTTT
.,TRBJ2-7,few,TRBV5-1,CASSPGWVYEQYF,TGCGCCAGCAGCCCGGGGTGGGTTTACGAGCAGTACTTC
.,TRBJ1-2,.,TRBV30,CAWVPTDEDYGYTF,TGTGCCTGGGTCCCGACTGACGAGGACTATGGCTACACCTTC
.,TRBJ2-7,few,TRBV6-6,CASSYSWTVSYEQYF,TGTGCCAGCAGTTACTCCTGGACAGTCTCCTACGAGCAGTACTTC
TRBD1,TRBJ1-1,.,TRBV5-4,CASSLVRQGGTEAFF,TGTGCCAGCAGCTTGGTACGCCAGGGGGGCACTGAAGCTTTCTTT
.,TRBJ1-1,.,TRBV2,CASMEGRDTEAFF,TGTGCCAGCATGGAGGGAAGGGACACTGAAGCTTTCTTT
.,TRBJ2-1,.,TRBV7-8,CASSWRGRRNEQFF,TGTGCCAGCAGCTGGAGGGGGAGAAGGAATGAGCAGTTCTTC